Only a few counts were recorded for the clone carrying this T cell receptor beta chain. Its antigen is as yet unknown. The length of the CDR3 is 15 residues. V was cut by 5 bases and J by 4 bases, with 15 bases left in between. The sample is drawn from a study of identical twins. Study observations and caveats: Memory repertoires showed no such pattern, whereas abundant cord blood beta clonotypes carried fewer insertions. For monozygotic twins, models underestimated out-of-frame TCR alpha sharing.

Unique molecular identifiers were present on the cDNA, which also gained a universal primer site by template switching. Each CDR3 protein gets one entry after TCRdb re-called the 5' RACE reads with MiXCR. The table has 250,000 or so distinct CDR3 sequences, 7% to 8.5% seen once. The sample also formed part of further work on yellow fever vaccine responses in identical twins. That work contributes: A vaccine T cell response that seemed partly convergent and partly personalized was reported in twins.

Source material: CD8+ T cells sorted from blood. The V call is TRBV12-3 or TRBV12-4, the J call TRBJ2-1, with D possibly matching TRBD2 (6 bases). The sequence was obtained from a woman aged 18-29 years in good health. CDR3 protein: CASSQPGLRYNEQFF. The CDR3 DNA follows: TGTGCCAGCAGTCAACCGGGACTCCGATACAATGAGCAGTTCTTC.